This is a list of T cell receptor beta chains from one sample in a study of human T cells and chemical hapten exposure. MiXCR, run by TCRdb on the RACE reads, gives a single entry per CDR3 protein. The repertoire holds 130,000 or so distinct CDR3 sequences, with about 8.2% as singletons. Sequencing was carried out using whole blood. The receptors shown here come from a male donor in good health. Some clones in this sample may be carry-over from other donors' samples. Each CDR3 is given with its conserved first and last residue. A D gene is named only where the DNA matches it firmly. Not every row has a clone size; where given, it reads once, few, many or a size class.

V	size	D	J	CDR3	DNA
TRBV2	.	.	TRBJ2-2	CASSEWGQNTGELFF	TGTGCCAGCAGTGAATGGGGACAAAACACCGGGGAGCTGTTTTTT
TRBV3-1	many	.	TRBJ2-1	CASSQEYNEQFF	TGTGCCAGCAGCCAGGAATACAATGAGCAGTTCTTC
TRBV6-6	many	.	TRBJ1-5	CASSYLGVGNQPQHF	TGTGCCAGCAGTTACCTCGGGGTAGGGAATCAGCCCCAGCATTTT
TRBV19	few	TRBD1	TRBJ2-2	CASSSQGTGAGELFF	TGTGCCAGTAGTTCACAGGGGACGGGCGCCGGGGAGCTGTTTTTT
TRBV12-3/TRBV12-4	.	TRBD1	TRBJ2-2	CASSFRDRVVTGELFF	TGTGCCAGCAGTTTCCGGGACAGGGTGGTTACCGGGGAGCTGTTTTTT
TRBV7-2	.	TRBD1	TRBJ1-4	CASSLVVGTGNEKLFF	TGTGCCAGCAGCTTAGTGGTCGGGACAGGGAATGAAAAACTGTTTTTT
TRBV7-8	many	TRBD1	TRBJ2-1	CASSLLQGAYNEQFF	TGTGCCAGCAGCTTACTGCAGGGGGCCTACAATGAGCAGTTCTTC
TRBV4-1	.	.	TRBJ1-2	CASSQVPAANYGYTF	TGCGCCAGCAGCCAAGTACCTGCCGCCAACTATGGCTACACCTTC
TRBV30	few	.	TRBJ1-1	CAWTPDGAHTEAFF	TGTGCCTGGACCCCCGATGGGGCGCACACTGAAGCTTTCTTT
TRBV19	.	.	TRBJ1-1	CASSITPYTEAFF	TGTGCCAGTAGTATAACCCCCTACACTGAAGCTTTCTTT
TRBV21-1	many	.	TRBJ2-3	CASSNGLAGAYPYRDTQYF	TGTGCCAGCAGCAATGGACTAGCGGGAGCGTATCCCTACAGGGATACGCAGTATTTT
TRBV7-6	.	.	TRBJ2-7	CASSPRTAGVYEQYF	TGTGCCAGCAGCCCGAGGACAGCTGGAGTCTACGAGCAGTACTTC
TRBV7-9	many	.	TRBJ1-4	CASSYTGQVNEKLFF	TGTGCCAGCAGCTACACAGGGCAAGTTAATGAAAAACTGTTTTTT
TRBV7-2	.	TRBD1	TRBJ1-3	CASSLRGPGNTIYF	TGTGCCAGCAGTTTAAGGGGGCCCGGAAACACCATATATTTT
TRBV20-1	few	TRBD2	TRBJ2-5	CSARRTSVETQYF	TGCAGTGCTAGAAGGACTAGCGTTGAGACCCAGTACTTC
TRBV6-5	few	TRBD1	TRBJ1-1	CASSGQGSVNTEAFF	TGTGCCAGCAGCGGACAGGGATCAGTGAACACTGAAGCTTTCTTT
TRBV11-2	.	TRBD2	TRBJ2-7	CASSLVGGKLSYEQYF	TGTGCCAGCAGCTTAGTCGGGGGGAAACTCTCCTACGAGCAGTACTTC
TRBV7-2	many	.	TRBJ2-1	CASSLARGDEQFF	TGTGCCAGCAGCTTAGCACGAGGGGATGAGCAGTTCTTC
TRBV6-2/TRBV6-3	many	.	TRBJ1-1	CASRVGPVDTEAFF	TGTGCCAGCAGGGTCGGACCGGTGGACACTGAAGCTTTCTTT
TRBV12-3/TRBV12-4	few	TRBD1	TRBJ1-6	CASSLDGQGPSPLHF	TGTGCCAGCAGTTTAGACGGACAGGGACCTTCACCCCTCCACTTT
TRBV6-5	.	.	TRBJ1-2	CPSSYGTTNYGYTF	TGTCCCAGCAGTTACGGCACTACTAACTATGGCTACACCTTC
TRBV4-3	.	.	TRBJ2-3	CASSQVGGEDTQYF	TGCGCCAGCAGCCAAGTGGGGGGAGAAGATACGCAGTATTTT
TRBV7-9	many	TRBD1	TRBJ1-1	CASNPTGTDTEAFF	TGTGCCAGCAACCCGACAGGGACGGACACTGAAGCTTTCTTT
TRBV7-9	many	TRBD2	TRBJ2-3	CASSRLAGEPSTDTQYF	TGTGCCAGCAGCCGACTAGCGGGGGAGCCCAGCACAGATACGCAGTATTTT
TRBV28	.	.	TRBJ1-5	CASSAGSQPQHF	TGTGCCAGCAGTGCGGGGTCTCAGCCCCAGCATTTT
TRBV7-6	.	.	TRBJ1-5	CASSLSGGMGNQPQHF	TGTGCCAGCAGCTTAAGTGGAGGTATGGGCAATCAGCCCCAGCATTTT
TRBV27	.	TRBD1	TRBJ2-7	CASRPSDRGLYEQYF	TGTGCCAGCAGACCCTCGGACAGGGGCCTTTACGAGCAGTACTTC
TRBV29-1	many	.	TRBJ1-1	CSVPSDTEAFF	TGCAGCGTTCCGTCTGACACTGAAGCTTTCTTT
TRBV3-1	many	.	TRBJ2-3	CASSQAFGGTDTQYF	TGTGCCAGCAGCCAAGCTTTCGGGGGCACAGATACGCAGTATTTT
TRBV7-3	.	TRBD2	TRBJ2-1	CASSLSGTSGGIISYNEQFF	TGTGCCAGCAGCCTTTCCGGGACTAGCGGGGGGATTATCTCCTACAATGAGCAGTTCTTC
TRBV10-1	many	.	TRBJ2-1	CASTPGPRYNEQFF	TGCGCCAGCACACCGGGACCCCGCTACAATGAGCAGTTCTTC
TRBV27	.	.	TRBJ2-7	CASGDFSYEQYF	TGTGCCAGCGGGGATTTCTCCTACGAGCAGTACTTC
TRBV5-4	few	TRBD1	TRBJ1-5	CASSWGQGPQPQHF	TGTGCCAGCAGCTGGGGACAGGGACCTCAGCCCCAGCATTTT
TRBV7-2	many	TRBD2	TRBJ2-5	CASSLRASGQETQYF	TGTGCCAGCAGCTTAAGGGCTAGCGGCCAAGAGACCCAGTACTTC
TRBV12-5	many	.	TRBJ1-1	CASGLGAIPTEAFF	TGTGCTAGTGGTTTGGGGGCGATCCCCACTGAAGCTTTCTTT
TRBV7-2	few	.	TRBJ2-3	CASSLAADTQYF	TGTGCCAGCAGCTTAGCAGCAGATACGCAGTATTTT
TRBV24-1	few	TRBD1	TRBJ2-2	CATSDAGQGKELFF	TGTGCCACCAGTGACGCCGGACAGGGGAAGGAGCTGTTTTTT
TRBV29-1	.	.	TRBJ1-1	CSVSNSGLKGTEAFF	TGCAGCGTTAGTAACTCGGGTCTGAAGGGGACTGAAGCTTTCTTT
TRBV2	many	TRBD1	TRBJ1-6	CASRNRGPENSPLHF	TGTGCCAGCAGAAACAGGGGGCCGGAGAATTCACCCCTCCACTTT
TRBV27	few	.	TRBJ2-7	CASSGRRAGAYYEQYF	TGTGCCAGCAGTGGTCGGAGGGCGGGGGCGTACTACGAGCAGTACTTC
TRBV4-1	few	TRBD1	TRBJ2-1	CASSQVANRGDEQFF	TGCGCCAGCAGCCAAGTGGCCAACAGGGGGGATGAGCAGTTCTTC
TRBV15	many	.	TRBJ1-1	CATSRDAGSSEAFF	TGTGCCACCAGCAGAGATGCCGGCAGCTCTGAAGCTTTCTTT
TRBV5-1	.	TRBD1	TRBJ2-7	CASSLGTGAYEQYF	TGCGCCAGCAGCTTGGGGACAGGGGCGTACGAGCAGTACTTC
TRBV19	many	.	TRBJ2-2	CASSNPDGWDTGELFF	TGTGCCAGTAGTAACCCGGACGGATGGGACACCGGGGAGCTGTTTTTT
TRBV2	few	.	TRBJ2-1	CASFRTALSYNEQFF	TGTGCCAGCTTTAGGACTGCCCTCTCCTACAATGAGCAGTTCTTC
TRBV27	.	.	TRBJ1-6	CASSLSGGPNSPLHF	TGTGCCAGCAGTTTATCCGGGGGTCCCAATTCACCCCTCCACTTT
TRBV3-1	few	.	TRBJ1-2	CASSPRGQNYGYTF	TGTGCCAGCAGCCCCCGGGGGCAGAACTATGGCTACACCTTC
TRBV4-2	many	.	TRBJ1-4	CASSQVRGTANEKLFF	TGTGCCAGCAGCCAAGTGAGGGGGACGGCTAATGAAAAACTGTTTTTT
TRBV11-2	few	TRBD2	TRBJ2-5	CASSWETSGRQETQYF	TGTGCCAGCAGCTGGGAGACTAGCGGCCGGCAAGAGACCCAGTACTTC
TRBV7-6	.	.	TRBJ2-1	CASSRWGGDNNEQFF	TGTGCCAGCAGCAGATGGGGCGGGGACAACAATGAGCAGTTCTTC
TRBV20-1	few	TRBD2	TRBJ2-1	CSASGLAETYNEQFF	TGCAGTGCTAGTGGACTAGCGGAAACCTACAATGAGCAGTTCTTC
TRBV9	few	.	TRBJ2-1	CASSPPLKGRGEQFF	TGTGCCAGCAGCCCCCCCTTGAAGGGGCGGGGTGAGCAGTTCTTC